Presented here are 19 T cell receptor beta chains from one specimen sequenced in a study of T cell responses to AZD1222 COVID-19 vaccine. The protocol was immunoSEQ multiplex PCR, while the TCRdb copy is restricted to in-frame clones and leaves out a portion. In the table there are roughly 93,000 clones, almost 90% of which are singletons. This specimen consisted of peripheral blood, obtained on day 0 of AZD1222 vaccination. The receptors were sampled from an adult in good health.

The rearrangement joins TRBV14 to TRBJ1-1; D is uncertain. The CDR3 is 12 amino acids. Per germline, CDR1 SGHDN and CDR2 FVKESK. Trimming took 0 bases from V and 6 from J, leaving 5 bases between them. The DNA of the CDR3 is TGTGCCAGCAGCCAAGAAGAACCTGAAGCTTTCTTT. Amino acid sequence: CASSQEEPEAFF. The complete variable domain, with remaining parts taken from reference TRBV14 and TRBJ1-1, reads EAGVTQFPSHSVIEKGQTVTLRCDPISGHDNLYWYRRVMGKEIKFLLHFVKESKQDESGMPNNRFLAERTGGTYSTLKVQPAELEDSGVYFCASSQEEPEAFFGQGTRLTVV.

The chain uses TRBV9 and TRBJ2-1; D gene unclear. The CDR3 spans 16 residues. V lost 0 bases and J lost 4, with 14 bases in between. CDR1 is SGDLS, CDR2 YYNGEE, per germline. CDR3 residues: CASSVGPIKGYNEQFF. CDR3 nucleotides: TGTGCCAGCAGCGTAGGCCCGATAAAAGGTTACAATGAGCAGTTCTTC.

V gene TRBV7-2 combines with J gene TRBJ2-7; D gene unclear. The V gene lost 1 base and the J gene lost 6 bases, with 10 bases spanning the gap. The CDR3 covers 13 residues. Germline V gene data show CDR1 as SGHTA and CDR2 as FQGNSA. The CDR3 reads CASSLVVGSEQYF. CDR3 in DNA: TGTGCCAGCAGCTTAGTTGTGGGATCCGAGCAGTACTTC.

The chain joins TRBV3-1 (or the pseudogene TRBV3-2) to TRBJ2-7; the match to TRBD2 covers 16 bases. With 2 bases clipped from V and 4 bases from J, the junction kept 14 bases outside the gene matches. Germline CDR1 is LGHDT and CDR2 is YNNKEL (reference sequence). The CDR3 is 20 residues long. CDR3 loop: CASSQPLGLAGGPRSYEQYF. The CDR3 bases are TGTGCCAGCAGCCAACCACTGGGACTAGCGGGAGGGCCACGTAGTTACGAGCAGTACTTC.

This rearrangement joins TRBV5-8 to TRBJ1-1; no definite D call. V lost 7 bases to trimming and J lost 7 bases, with 14 bases between them. The CDR3 length is 12 residues. Germline V gene lookup returns CDR1 SGHTS and CDR2 YDEGEE. The DNA for the CDR3 is TGTGCCAGCTCTCGCCGGACCCTTGAAGCTTTCTTT. This translates into CASSRRTLEAFF.

In this sample, this clone turned up once. The rearrangement links TRBV7-6 to TRBJ2-2; maybe TRBD2 (6 bases). The V end lost 3 bases, the J end lost 5 bases, and 10 bases lay between the germline ends. The length of the CDR3 is 14 residues. Germline lookup yields CDR1 SGHVS and CDR2 FNYEAQ. This chain's CDR3 is CASSFFAGTGELFF. Here the CDR3 DNA reads TGTGCCAGCAGCTTCTTTGCGGGGACCGGGGAGCTGTTTTTT.

The chain recombines TRBV5-1 with TRBJ2-1, with 9 bases lining up with TRBD2. Germline CDR1 and CDR2: SGHRS and YFSETQ. J lost 9 bases, V lost 4 bases, and 8 bases had no gene match. The length of the CDR3 is 14 residues. CDR3 in amino acids: CASSVSGGRGEQFF. The CDR3 coding sequence is TGCGCCAGCAGCGTGTCAGGCGGGAGGGGTGAGCAGTTCTTC. Full variable domain (outside the CDR3, taken from reference TRBV5-1 and TRBJ2-1): KAGVTQTPRYLIKTRGQQVTLSCSPISGHRSVSWYQQTPGQGLQFLFEYFSETQRNKGNFPGRFSGRQFSNSRSEMNVSTLELGDSALYLCASSVSGGRGEQFFGPGTRLTVL.

The chain links TRBV7-9 to TRBJ2-7; TRBD2 might be the D (6 bases). Per the germline V gene, CDR1 is SEHNR and CDR2 is FQNEAQ (reference sequence). V lost 4 bases and J 3 bases, leaving 19 bases between the germline ends. The CDR3 length is 16 residues. Written as DNA, the CDR3 is TGTGCCAGCAGCTCTCTGATGGCGGGACGTCTCTACGAGCAGTACTTC. Translated, it gives CASSSLMAGRLYEQYF.

This clone showed up just a few times. The rearrangement links TRBV4-1 to TRBJ1-5; D gene unclear. Germline values: CDR1 MGHRA, CDR2 YSYEKL. The CDR3 consists of 15 residues. Trimming shortened V by 1 base and J by 6 bases, and 13 bases separated the two germline ends. The CDR3 sequence is CASSQAPRALQPQHF. CDR3 DNA sequence: TGCGCCAGCAGCCAAGCCCCTCGAGCCCTTCAGCCCCAGCATTTT.

The chain recombines TRBV9 with TRBJ2-3; D remains unclear. Germline V gene data show CDR1 as SGDLS and CDR2 as YYNGEE. CDR3 length: 15 amino acids. Trimming stripped 0 bases from V and 9 bases from J, with 17 bases between. CDR3 bases: TGTGCCAGCAGCGTAGACGCAGCCTTAGAGAGGACGCAGTATTTT. Translation gives CASSVDAALERTQYF.

Here the CDR3 DNA reads TGTGCCAGTAGTAAGGTCTCTGGAAACACCATATATTTT. This sequence encodes CASSKVSGNTIYF. This chain connects TRBV19 to TRBJ1-3; no definite D call. The CDR3 has 13 residues. CDR1 and CDR2 from the germline V gene are LNHDA and SQIVND (reference sequence). Trimming removed 4 bases from V and 0 bases from J, with 4 bases in between.

The chain links TRBV9 to TRBJ2-3; 7 positions match TRBD2. This CDR3 contains 17 residues. V was clipped by 2 bases and J by 0 bases; unmatched bases: 9. Germline V gene data show CDR1 as SGDLS and CDR2 as YYNGEE. The CDR3 loop is CASSVSPSGLSTDTQYF. DNA for the CDR3: TGTGCCAGCAGCGTGAGCCCTAGCGGCCTAAGCACAGATACGCAGTATTTT. The variable domain in full, with the rest retrieved from reference TRBV9 and TRBJ2-3, is DSGVTQTPKHLITATGQRVTLRCSPRSGDLSVYWYQQSLDQGLQFLIQYYNGEERAKGNILERFSAQQFPDLHSELNLSSLELGDSALYFCASSVSPSGLSTDTQYFGPGTRLTVL.

This chain joins TRBV18 and TRBJ2-1; D not resolved. Trimming took off 6 bases at V and 8 bases at J, with 17 bases between the two ends. The CDR3 is made up of 14 amino acids. Looked up from germline, CDR1 is KGHSH and CDR2 is LQKENI. The DNA for the CDR3 is TGTGCCAGCTCTCTGCTGGGGATCGGGTATGAGCAGTTCTTC. This translates into CASSLLGIGYEQFF.

The rearrangement uses TRBV18 and TRBJ2-6; TRBD1 matches 8 bases. There are 16 residues in the CDR3. Per the germline V gene, CDR1 is KGHSH and CDR2 is LQKENI. V dropped 3 bases and J dropped 3; count of bases not matched to a gene: 4. The CDR3 DNA is TGTGCCAGCTCACCCCAGGGGGCAGGTGGGGCCAACGTCCTGACTTTC. Translation: CASSPQGAGGANVLTF.

V usage is TRBV5-1 and J usage is TRBJ1-1; 10 bases map to TRBD1. In germline, CDR1 is SGHRS, CDR2 YFSETQ. V lost 4 bases to trimming and J lost 5 bases; unmatched junction nucleotides: 5. The CDR3 has 14 amino acids. CDR3 bases: TGCGCCAGCAGCCTTGACAGGGGGCTGACTGAAGCTTTCTTT. This codes for CASSLDRGLTEAFF.

The chain combines TRBV25-1 with TRBJ2-3; D is undetermined. V was pared by 0 bases and J by 2 bases, with 9 bases between. CDR1 MGHDK and CDR2 SYGVNS come from the germline V gene. This CDR3 region has 15 residues. The CDR3 nucleotides are TGTGCCAGCAGTGAATATACGGGCTACACAGATACGCAGTATTTT. Translation gives CASSEYTGYTDTQYF. Full variable domain (outside the CDR3, taken from reference TRBV25-1 and TRBJ2-3): EADIYQTPRYLVIGTGKKITLECSQTMGHDKMYWYQQDPGMELHLIHYSYGVNSTEKGDLSSESTVSRIRTEHFPLTLESARPSHTSQYLCASSEYTGYTDTQYFGPGTRLTVL.

The gene calls are TRBV7-3 and TRBJ1-2; 11 bases are shared with TRBD1. The V gene's germline CDR1 is SGHTA and CDR2 FQGTGA. The ends lost 4 bases at V and 8 bases at J; junction bases unmatched: 9. The CDR3 runs 15 residues. The CDR3 coding sequence is TGTGCCAGCAGCTCCCGGGACAGGGGGAAAAAGGGCTACACCTTC. This gives the protein CASSSRDRGKKGYTF. Based on the CDR3 plus reference TRBV7-3 and TRBJ1-2, the full variable domain is GAGVSQTPSNKVTEKGKYVELRCDPISGHTALYWYRQSLGQGPEFLIYFQGTGAADDSGLPNDRFFAVRPEGSVSTLKIQRTERGDSAVYLCASSSRDRGKKGYTFGSGTRLTVV.

The chain links TRBV9 to TRBJ2-1; 9 bases match TRBD1. This CDR3 region has 14 residues. CDR1 is SGDLS and CDR2 is YYNGEE in the germline V gene. V lost 6 bases to trimming and J lost 6 bases; unmatched junction nucleotides: 7. CDR3 region: CASTQQTGGNEQFF. The CDR3 DNA follows: TGTGCCAGCACCCAACAGACAGGGGGCAATGAGCAGTTCTTC.

This chain uses TRBV10-3 with TRBJ1-5; no clear D gene. Germline loops: CDR1 ENHRY, CDR2 SYGVKD. This CDR3 spans 20 amino acids. Trimming stripped 0 bases from V and 4 bases from J, with 25 bases between. In DNA form, the CDR3 reads TGTGCCATCAGTGAGTCGAACGGCCTATCCACACCTGGGAATAATCAGCCCCAGCATTTT. It specifies CAISESNGLSTPGNNQPQHF.